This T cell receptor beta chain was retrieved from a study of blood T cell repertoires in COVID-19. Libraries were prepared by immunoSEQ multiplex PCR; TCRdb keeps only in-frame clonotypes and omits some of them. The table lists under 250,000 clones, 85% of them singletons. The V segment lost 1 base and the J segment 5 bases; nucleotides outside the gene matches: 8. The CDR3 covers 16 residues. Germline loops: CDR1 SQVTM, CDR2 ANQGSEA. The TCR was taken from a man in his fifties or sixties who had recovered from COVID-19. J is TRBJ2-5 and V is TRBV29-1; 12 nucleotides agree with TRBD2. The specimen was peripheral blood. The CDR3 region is CSVEVPLAGGIETQYF. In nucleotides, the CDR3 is TGCAGCGTTGAAGTTCCCCTAGCGGGAGGGATCGAGACCCAGTACTTC.